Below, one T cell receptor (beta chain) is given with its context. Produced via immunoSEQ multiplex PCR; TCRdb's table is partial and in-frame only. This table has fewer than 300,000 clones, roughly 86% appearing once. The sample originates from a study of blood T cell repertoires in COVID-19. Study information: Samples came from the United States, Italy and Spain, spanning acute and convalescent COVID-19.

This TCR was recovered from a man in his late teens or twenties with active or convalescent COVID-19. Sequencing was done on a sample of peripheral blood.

DNA of the CDR3: TGCGCCAGCACAGGGGGAGTTCGGAATGGCTACACCTTC. Amino acids: CASTGGVRNGYTF. The V gene is TRBV10-2, the J gene TRBJ1-2; 7 nucleotides agree with TRBD1. The V segment lost 7 bases and the J segment 6 bases; nucleotides outside the gene matches: 8. CDR3 length: 13 residues. The germline CDR1 and CDR2 sequences are WSHSY and SAAADI.